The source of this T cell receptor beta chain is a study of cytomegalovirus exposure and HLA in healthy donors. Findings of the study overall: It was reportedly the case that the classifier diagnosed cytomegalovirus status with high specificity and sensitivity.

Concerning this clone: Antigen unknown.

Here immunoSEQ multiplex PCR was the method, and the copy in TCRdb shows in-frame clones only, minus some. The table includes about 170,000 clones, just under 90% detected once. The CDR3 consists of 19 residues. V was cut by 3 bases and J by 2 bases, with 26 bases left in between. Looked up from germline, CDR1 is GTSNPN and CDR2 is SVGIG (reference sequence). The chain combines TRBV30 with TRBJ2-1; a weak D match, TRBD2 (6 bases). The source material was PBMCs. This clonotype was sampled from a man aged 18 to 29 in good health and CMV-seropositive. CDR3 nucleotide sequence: TGTGCCTGGAGCCCCTCGTGGGTGGTCTCGGGAGTAACCTACAATGAGCAGTTCTTC. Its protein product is CAWSPSWVVSGVTYNEQFF. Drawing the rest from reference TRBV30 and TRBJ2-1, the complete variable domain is SQTIHQWPATLVQPVGSPLSLECTVEGTSNPNLYWYRQAAGRGLQLLFYSVGIGQISSEVPQNLSASRPQDRQFILSSKKLLLSDSGFYLCAWSPSWVVSGVTYNEQFFGPGTRLTVL.